This T cell receptor (beta chain) comes out of a study of T cells in Graves' hyperthyroidism and ophthalmopathy. V lost 4 bases and J 4 bases, leaving 11 bases between the germline ends. Germline assignment: CDR1 SNHLY and CDR2 FYNNEI. The CDR3 runs 14 residues. Template material for amplifying TCR beta CDR3 regions consisted of RNA transcripts. Using the HTBI primer set, a first-round RT-PCR was run on the TCR CDR3. TCRdb reprocessed the multiplex PCR reads via MiXCR and lists one record per CDR3 protein. Of under 550,000 distinct CDR3 sequences listed, roughly 13% are singletons. This clonotype was counted ten times or more.

This receptor was taken from a woman aged 18 to 35 with Graves' hyperthyroidism. The sequenced sample was blood. This chain uses TRBV2 with TRBJ2-1; D may be TRBD2 (7 bases). CDR3 protein: CASSAGEGYNEQFF. The CDR3 bases are TGTGCCAGCAGTGCAGGGGAGGGATACAATGAGCAGTTCTTC. The complete variable domain, with remaining parts taken from reference TRBV2 and TRBJ2-1, reads EPEVTQTPSHQVTQMGQEVILRCVPISNHLYFYWYRQILGQKVEFLVSFYNNEISEKSEIFDDQFSVERPDGSNFTLKIRSTKLEDSAMYFCASSAGEGYNEQFFGPGTRLTVL.